This T cell receptor beta chain appears in the sequencing data of a study of tumor-infiltrating lymphocytes in primary liver carcinoma. Study-level findings and limits: With p = 0.039, the top-250-clone fraction in tumors significantly exceeded that in blood. No comparison of CD4+ and CD8+ repertoires was made, since the samples were bulk unsorted.

The CDR3 runs to 16 residues. CDR1 and CDR2 from the germline V gene are SGHAT and FQDESV (reference sequence). For blood RNA, unsorted whole blood served as the source, and germline DNA was extracted too. Preoperatively, peripheral blood was drawn, approximately 4.4 milliliters in total. cDNA specific to TCR beta was made from 500 to 650 ng of total RNA, with a constant-region primer employed for priming. Library construction for TCR beta comprised three nested multiplex PCR rounds performed with slightly modified ARM-PCR. Each of the first two PCR rounds ran approximately 11 cycles with TRBV1-TRBV30 forward and C-beta reverse primers. TCRdb itself ran the multiplex PCR reads through MiXCR, one entry per CDR3 protein. The top ten clones hold roughly 8.9% of a sample with 320,000 or so distinct CDR3 sequences, 50% to 70% of them seen once. This clonotype appeared once. Its specificity is unknown. One end of the junction varies from germline; a read error may be responsible.

This TCR was sampled from a man aged 40-49 years with primary liver carcinoma and hepatitis B virus infection. The specimen was peripheral blood. The chain links TRBV11-1 to TRBJ1-1, with TRBD1 as a possible D gene (5 bases). CDR3 region: CASSPTLTGVNTGAFF. The DNA of the CDR3 is TGTGCCAGCAGCCCCACTCTAACAGGCGTGAACACTGGAGCTTTCTTT.